Included here is one T cell receptor (beta chain) sequence, with context. Its antigen remains unidentified. Nothing much larger sits one base from this clone, and base qualities are not available. These data originate in a study of blood T cell repertoires in COVID-19 (dated by TCRdb to the early 2020s). Context from the whole study: Collaborator samples came from the United States, Italy and Spain and covered acute and convalescent phases of COVID-19. Deeply sampled blood TCRbeta repertoires from subjects exposed to, actively infected with, or recovered from COVID-19 were included in the dataset. Samples were obtained from the ongoing ImmuneRACE study (first 160 participants) and from over a thousand subjects provided by 6 global collaborators. The material from the prospective study consisted of cDNA or gDNA derived from T cells, B-cell-depleted T cells, or PBMCs. The repertoires were released in a freely available public database meant as a resource for research on the immune response to SARS-CoV-2. The sample metadata nearly always contained a de-identified subject ID, COVID-19 status, age in years and sex. Where HLA class I and class II types were available, the types were taken from metadata supplied by the sample provider, not from assay-based typing.

Whole blood was collected in K2EDTA tubes by collaborating institutions according to the institutions' own protocols. For TCRbeta analysis, collaborator samples were shipped as frozen whole blood, as isolated PBMCs, or as DNA extracted from either sample type. The CDR3, from cysteine to phenylalanine, totals 14 residues. Only CDR3 DNA is held: 42 bases, read in frame from base 1. CDR1 is given as MNHNY and CDR2 as SVGAGI, both from the germline V gene (reference sequence). The trim is 4 bases for V and 0 bases for J, with a gap of 7 bases between the germline ends. Study-wide findings and limitations: The amount of clinical and demographic metadata varied by source and participant and was provided uncurated.

TCRbeta CDR3 regions were amplified from genomic DNA by means of the immunoSEQ Assay, a bias-controlled multiplex PCR. The authors processed their data as follows. The number of nucleated cells in each sample was estimated by amplification of reference gene primers within the assay. Sequence reads were collapsed and filtered to measure the absolute abundance of every unique TCRbeta CDR3 rearrangement. Productive Simpson clonality was computed per sample as the square root of Simpson's diversity index over productive rearrangements. TCRdb took this table from immuneACCESS and kept in-frame rearrangements with V and J called. Such tables lack part of the clones; where checked against another copy, unresolved V genes explain under half of the gap, and the rest is unexplained. The V and J calls and clone size are taken from that table; D and trimming were inferred from the DNA. In all, the sample holds around 140,000 clones, and approximately 90% of those were seen once. Over 0.8% of the sample lies in the top ten.

The V gene is TRBV6-6 and the J gene is TRBJ1-3; TRBD1 might be the D gene, on 5 matching bases. This clonotype originated in a woman between 50 and 59 years old with acute or convalescent COVID-19. What was sequenced was peripheral blood. This receptor carries the CDR3 CASSLTDSGNTIYF. The nucleotide sequence reads TGTGCCAGCAGTTTGACAGACTCTGGAAACACCATATATTTT.